One and the same sample provided the 27 T cell receptor beta chains below, sequenced in a study of graft-versus-host responses after intestinal transplantation. Graft material was processed, releasing intraepithelial and lamina propria lymphocytes. Profiled with immunoSEQ multiplex PCR; TCRdb holds only in-frame clones, not every one. The sample comprises more than 1,500 clones, under 90% of which are singletons, and over 15% rests with the top ten. The sample in question was ileum tissue, obtained 12 days after intestinal transplant. Every receptor here comes from a human patient who received an intestinal transplant, so some T cells may come from the graft donor.

The chain couples TRBV6-6 to TRBJ1-1, with D possibly matching TRBD1 (5 bases). The V and J ends lost 2 bases and 5 bases respectively, with 18 bases between them. Germline V gene lookup returns CDR1 MNHNY and CDR2 SVGAGI (reference sequence). The CDR3 covers 16 residues. CDR3 in DNA: TGTGCCAGCAGTTACCCGAGGGCTCGAAGGGGAACTGAAGCTTTCTTT. Translated, it gives CASSYPRARRGTEAFF.

Of note for this clone: The sample holds other DNA sequences that translate to the same CDR3. The chain employs TRBV19 and TRBJ2-6, with 9 positions matching TRBD1. There are 19 residues in the CDR3. From germline, CDR1 is LNHDA and CDR2 SQIVND (reference sequence). The J segment lost 0 bases and the V segment lost 1 base, leaving 7 bases of the junction unmatched. The CDR3 loop is CASSIVQGAHLSGANVLTF. The CDR3 DNA follows: TGTGCCAGTAGTATAGTACAGGGGGCTCACCTCTCTGGGGCCAACGTCCTGACTTTC.

This chain connects TRBV11-2 to TRBJ2-5; the D gene is possibly TRBD2 (6 bases). Between the trimmed V and J ends, which lost 1 base and 5 bases, there was a span of 20 bases. The germline V gene encodes CDR1 SGHAT and CDR2 FQNNGV. The CDR3 runs 17 residues. Here the CDR3 reads CASSLGSYGGVEETQYF. The CDR3 region has the DNA TGTGCCAGCAGCTTAGGATCTTACGGGGGAGTAGAGGAGACCCAGTACTTC.

This sequence joins TRBV4-3 and TRBJ2-1; D not resolved. CDR3 length: 13 amino acids. Looked up from germline, CDR1 is LGHNA and CDR2 is YSLEER. The V end lost 0 bases, the J end lost 6 bases, and 6 bases lay between the germline ends. The CDR3 here is CASSQDCRNEQFF. CDR3 bases: TGCGCCAGCAGCCAAGATTGTCGCAATGAGCAGTTCTTC.

This clone was counted between two and nine times. The chain employs TRBV23-1 and TRBJ2-1, with 16 bases aligning to TRBD2. TRBV23-1 is identified as an open reading frame with a role that is uncertain. This CDR3 region has 20 residues. The V gene end was trimmed by 0 bases and the J gene end by 5 bases; junction bases not matched to a gene: 10. CDR3 sequence reads: CASSQSGPGLAGGPHNEQFF. CDR3 DNA sequence: TGCGCCAGCAGTCAATCGGGCCCGGGACTAGCGGGAGGGCCCCACAATGAGCAGTTCTTC.

This chain links TRBV19 with TRBJ1-5; TRBD1 aligns across 7 bases. From germline, CDR1 is LNHDA and CDR2 SQIVND (reference sequence). V gave up 4 bases and J gave up 3 bases; unmatched junction bases: 3. CDR3 size: 14 residues. The CDR3 nucleotides read TGTGCCAGTAGTAATACAGGGGACAATCAGCCCCAGCATTTT. It yields the protein CASSNTGDNQPQHF.

Comment on this clone: This same CDR3 is encoded by further DNA sequences in the sample. CDR3 sequence reads: CASSLKGEGETQYF. Written as DNA, the CDR3 is TGTGCCAGCAGCTTAAAGGGGGAAGGAGAGACCCAGTACTTC. V and J are TRBV7-8 and TRBJ2-5; D may be TRBD1 (6 bases). The V end was cut by 2 bases, the J end by 4 bases, with 11 bases between. The CDR3 is 14 amino acids. Looked up from germline, CDR1 is SGHVS and CDR2 is FQNEAQ.

J is TRBJ1-4 and V is TRBV5-4; no clear D gene. V was cut by 0 bases and J by 7 bases, with 10 bases left in between. The CDR3 length is 14 residues. From germline, CDR1 is SGHNT and CDR2 YYREEE (reference sequence). CDR3 residues: CASSLGAGSEKLFF. The CDR3, as DNA: TGTGCCAGCAGCTTGGGGGCCGGATCTGAAAAACTGTTTTTT.

V usage is TRBV5-1 and J usage is TRBJ1-1; D gene uncertain. Germline V gives CDR1 SGHRS, CDR2 YFSETQ. The length of the CDR3 is 15 residues. Trimming shortened V by 0 bases and J by 1 base, and 10 bases separated the two germline ends. The CDR3 DNA reads TGCGCCAGCAGCTTGGATACGGGCCAGAACACTGAAGCTTTCTTT. It encodes CASSLDTGQNTEAFF.

The V and J genes are TRBV15 and TRBJ2-2, with D perhaps TRBD2 (6 bases). Germline CDR1 is LNHNV and CDR2 is YYDKDF (reference sequence). CDR3 length: 15 residues. Trimming removed 0 bases at V and 5 bases at J, with 10 bases between. DNA for the CDR3: TGTGCCACCAGCAGAGATGCAGGGAGGACCGGGGAGCTGTTTTTT. Translated: CATSRDAGRTGELFF.

This clone showed up just once. This chain connects TRBV29-1 to TRBJ2-7; TRBD2 is a possible D gene (6 bases). The CDR3 has 16 amino acids. V lost 2 bases, J lost 2 bases, and 19 bases lay in between. Germline V lookup: CDR1 SQVTM, CDR2 ANQGSEA. The DNA of the CDR3 is TGCAGCGTTGAAAGGCTCCGGAGCGGGCCCGCCTACGAGCAGTACTTC. This encodes CSVERLRSGPAYEQYF.

The chain uses TRBV27 and TRBJ2-7; 8 bases fit TRBD1. CDR1 is MNHEY and CDR2 is SMNVEV in the germline V gene (reference sequence). CDR3 size: 14 residues. V shed 3 bases and J 3 bases; nucleotides not matched to a gene: 4. The DNA of the CDR3 is TGTGCCAGCAGTTTGGGCAGGGGGCGCTACGAGCAGTACTTC. It specifies CASSLGRGRYEQYF.

V usage is TRBV5-4 and J usage is TRBJ2-3; 10 bases line up with TRBD1. The CDR3 sequence is 15 residues long. Germline CDR1 and CDR2: SGHNT and YYREEE (reference sequence). V lost 2 bases and J lost 4; bases outside the gene matches: 4. CDR3 protein: CASSLGGTGADTQYF. CDR3 sequence (DNA): TGTGCCAGCAGCTTAGGCGGGACAGGGGCAGATACGCAGTATTTT.

The chain employs TRBV4-2 and TRBJ2-7; TRBD2 aligns across 13 bases. The CDR3 extends over 16 amino acids. Losses at the gene ends were 2 bases for V and 2 bases for J; bases not matched to a gene: 3. Looked up from germline, CDR1 is LGHNA and CDR2 is YNFKEQ. The CDR3 sequence: CASSQPTSGRAYEQYF. In DNA, the CDR3 is TGTGCCAGCAGCCAACCAACTAGCGGGAGGGCCTACGAGCAGTACTTC.

The J gene is TRBJ2-7, the V gene TRBV4-3, with 7 bases that match TRBD2. The CDR3 runs to 15 residues. Germline assignment: CDR1 LGHNA and CDR2 YSLEER. With V trimmed by 2 bases and J by 2 bases, 6 bases remained unmatched. This chain's CDR3 is CASSQRPAGTYEQYF. DNA of the CDR3: TGCGCCAGCAGCCAACGTCCAGCGGGAACCTACGAGCAGTACTTC.

The chain links TRBV28 to TRBJ1-2, with TRBD1 matching 11 bases. This CDR3 contains 16 residues. V shed 7 bases, J shed 6 bases, and the junction held 13 bases outside the gene matches. CDR1 and CDR2 (germline): MDHEN, SYDVKM. Written as DNA, the CDR3 is TGTGCCAGCACCTTAGCCGGGACAGGGGGAGGAAATGGCTACACCTTC. Translating it yields CASTLAGTGGGNGYTF.

V usage is TRBV6-1 and J usage is TRBJ1-2; D is ambiguous. CDR3 size: 15 residues. With 11 bases removed from V and 0 bases from J, the gap between germline ends came to 19 bases. CDR1 is MNHNS and CDR2 is SASEGT in the germline V gene. The CDR3 loop reads CAARLHNQANYGYTF. The CDR3 region has the DNA TGTGCCGCACGACTTCATAACCAAGCTAACTATGGCTACACCTTC.

The chain carries TRBV7-2 and TRBJ2-1; D might be TRBD2 (6 bases). Trimming removed 5 bases at V and 4 bases at J, with 18 bases between. Germline lookup yields CDR1 SGHTA and CDR2 FQGNSA. The CDR3 has 16 amino acids. The CDR3 DNA follows: TGTGCCAGCAGCCCCGCTCCGGGACTGACGTACAATGAGCAGTTCTTC. Residues: CASSPAPGLTYNEQFF. Filled out from reference TRBV7-2 and TRBJ2-1, the complete variable domain reads GAGVSQSPSNKVTEKGKDVELRCDPISGHTALYWYRQSLGQGLEFLIYFQGNSAPDKSGLPSDRFSAERTGGSVSTLTIQRTQQEDSAVYLCASSPAPGLTYNEQFFGPGTRLTVL.

The chain uses TRBV7-9 and TRBJ2-7; TRBD2 agrees at 9 bases. The CDR3 length is 17 residues. Germline V gene sequence: CDR1 SEHNR, CDR2 FQNEAQ (reference sequence). Germline trimming cut 4 bases from V and 4 bases from J; bases unmatched to any gene: 14. The CDR3 loop is CASSWGSGRPNIYEQYF. CDR3 DNA: TGTGCCAGCAGCTGGGGCAGCGGGAGGCCGAATATTTACGAGCAGTACTTC.

This chain connects TRBV19 to TRBJ2-1; no definite D call. The germline CDR1 and CDR2 sequences are LNHDA and SQIVND (reference sequence). The V end was cut by 11 bases, the J end by 9 bases, with 11 bases between. The length of the CDR3 is 10 residues. The CDR3 here is CASGLGEQFF. In nucleotides, the CDR3 is TGTGCCTCAGGTCTCGGTGAGCAGTTCTTC.

This chain links TRBV18 with TRBJ2-7, with D uncertain. CDR3 length: 10 residues. Germline CDR1 KGHSH, CDR2 LQKENI. The V end lost 5 bases, the J end lost 11 bases, and 10 bases lay between the germline ends. The CDR3 region is CASSDGRKYF. For the CDR3, the DNA is TGTGCCAGCTCAGACGGACGGAAGTACTTC.

The sample holds one count of this clone. V gene TRBV7-6 combines with J gene TRBJ2-3; D gene uncertain. Germline-derived CDR1 and CDR2 are SGHVS and FNYEAQ. The CDR3 extends over 17 amino acids. The V end was cut by 1 base, the J end by 7 bases, with 21 bases between. The DNA of the CDR3 is TGTGCCAGCAGCTTAGGGCGATCGGCTATAAGGCGTTATACGCAGTATTTT. It codes for CASSLGRSAIRRYTQYF. Full variable domain (rest looked up from reference TRBV7-6 and TRBJ2-3): GAGVSQSPRYKVTKRGQDVALRCDPISGHVSLYWYRQALGQGPEFLTYFNYEAQQDKSGLPNDRFSAERPEGSISTLTIQRTEQRDSAMYRCASSLGRSAIRRYTQYFGPGTRLTVL.

The rearrangement links TRBV30 to TRBJ2-3, with D perhaps given as TRBD1 or TRBD2 (6 bases each). Per germline, CDR1 GTSNPN and CDR2 SVGIG (reference sequence). V lost 3 bases, J lost 6 bases, and 19 bases lay in between. CDR3 length: 15 amino acids. CDR3 nucleotides: TGTGCCTGGAGGCCAGGGGACTCTCGAGCTGATACGCAGTATTTT. Its translation: CAWRPGDSRADTQYF.

The rearrangement links TRBV6-6 to TRBJ2-7, with TRBD1 identical over 9 bases. The germline CDR1 and CDR2 sequences are MNHNY and SVGAGI (reference sequence). The CDR3 consists of 15 residues. Trimming took 7 bases from V and 4 from J; bases not matched to a gene: 11. The CDR3 DNA is TGTGCCAGCAAGGGTCCGGGACAGGGTTCATACGAGCAGTACTTC. Encoded protein: CASKGPGQGSYEQYF.

The V and J genes are TRBV6-1 and TRBJ1-1; TRBD1 might be the D (5 bases). Trimming cost V 3 bases and J 5 bases, with 13 bases left between them. Germline values: CDR1 MNHNS, CDR2 SASEGT. The CDR3 sequence is 14 residues long. The CDR3 region has the DNA TGTGCCAGCAGTGATACGGAGAGGGGAACTGAAGCTTTCTTT. It translates to CASSDTERGTEAFF.

A word on this clone: A far more abundant clone sits one base away, making this likely a read error. The chain couples TRBV9 to TRBJ1-3; maybe TRBD1 (5 bases). The CDR3 runs to 16 residues. The germline gives CDR1 SGDLS, CDR2 YYNGEE. The CDR3 DNA is TGTGCCAGCAGCGCCGGGACGTCCCCCTCGGGAAACTCCATATATTTT. Its protein product is CASSAGTSPSGNSIYF.

This clone was observed once. This chain uses TRBV4-3 with TRBJ2-7; the match to TRBD2 covers 8 bases. The CDR3 extends over 16 amino acids. With V trimmed by 0 bases and J by 2 bases, 6 bases remained unmatched. Germline loops: CDR1 LGHNA, CDR2 YSLEER. CDR3 bases: TGCGCCAGCAGCCAAGATCCAGCGGGAGATACCTACGAGCAGTACTTC. Translated, it gives CASSQDPAGDTYEQYF.